This T cell receptor (beta chain) was retrieved from a study of T cell responses to AZD1222 COVID-19 vaccine. Study-level findings and limits: Recipients of AZD1222 seropositive at baseline numbered only 5 or 6.

Here immunoSEQ multiplex PCR was the method, and the copy in TCRdb shows in-frame clones only, minus some. The sample includes about 130,000 clones, 88% of them seen just once. The CDR3 length is 18 residues. Trimming removed 5 bases from V and 4 bases from J; junction bases left unmatched: 17. Germline V CDR1 and CDR2: SGHTA, FQGTGA. On this clone: The antigen remains unidentified.

The sequence was obtained from an adult in good health. The sample consisted of peripheral blood, taken on day 0 of AZD1222 vaccination. The chain recombines TRBV7-3 with TRBJ2-3; 8 bases map to TRBD2. The CDR3 region is CASSPTGPPGGPSDTQYF. In DNA, the CDR3 is TGTGCCAGCAGCCCCACGGGTCCCCCGGGAGGGCCGTCAGATACGCAGTATTTT.